This is a list of T cell receptor beta chains from one sample in a study of T cells of healthy individuals. TCRdb analysed the 5' RACE reads with MiXCR anew, one entry per CDR3 protein. Among about 100,000 distinct CDR3 sequences listed, 17% were seen once. All receptors derive from a human donor in good health. Both conserved end residues are trimmed from each CDR3. Each record gives: J gene, V gene, clone size, D gene, CDR3 protein. D genes are given only for firm matches. Size is stated for part of the rows, as once, few or many counts, or as a class when the clone is expanded.

J: TRBJ1-5
V: TRBV4-1
size: -
D: -
CDR3: ASSQVGTLNQPQH

J: TRBJ1-1
V: TRBV5-1
size: -
D: -
CDR3: ASSSGSGVLIGAF

J: TRBJ1-5
V: TRBV12-3/TRBV12-4
size: many
D: -
CDR3: ASSLVGGSNQPQH

J: TRBJ2-3
V: TRBV29-1
size: -
D: TRBD1
CDR3: SVQGASGDTQY

J: TRBJ1-4
V: TRBV7-8
size: few
D: -
CDR3: ASSPLEGGYYEKLF

J: TRBJ2-2
V: TRBV29-1
size: -
D: -
CDR3: SVERVENTGELF

J: TRBJ2-2
V: TRBV6-2/TRBV6-3
size: -
D: -
CDR3: ASTLHRNTGELF

J: TRBJ1-5
V: TRBV19
size: -
D: TRBD1
CDR3: ASSGQGVGNQPQH

J: TRBJ2-2
V: TRBV28
size: many
D: -
CDR3: ASSLRASTGELF

J: TRBJ2-5
V: TRBV7-9
size: -
D: -
CDR3: ASGQIGETQY

J: TRBJ2-3
V: TRBV2
size: many
D: -
CDR3: ASTEAPTDTQY

J: TRBJ1-1
V: TRBV18
size: -
D: -
CDR3: ASLSGLNTEAF

J: TRBJ2-7
V: TRBV3-1
size: few
D: -
CDR3: ASSQPGEQY

J: TRBJ2-3
V: TRBV7-2
size: many
D: -
CDR3: ASSLGRGRGYTDTQY

J: TRBJ2-2
V: TRBV5-1
size: -
D: -
CDR3: ASSLVVGDTGELF

J: TRBJ1-4
V: TRBV5-1
size: many
D: -
CDR3: ASSFVSGARGQLF

J: TRBJ2-4
V: TRBV7-8
size: -
D: TRBD1
CDR3: ASSFGQGNIQY

J: TRBJ1-2
V: TRBV20-1
size: few
D: -
CDR3: SARGGTSNYGYT

J: TRBJ2-5
V: TRBV7-9
size: -
D: -
CDR3: ASSLSVGQETQY

J: TRBJ2-3
V: TRBV4-1
size: few
D: -
CDR3: ASKDQRFSTDTQY

J: TRBJ2-3
V: TRBV20-1
size: many
D: TRBD2
CDR3: RGVAGRTDTQY

J: TRBJ2-4
V: TRBV7-3
size: few
D: TRBD1
CDR3: ASSPSTGIERNIQY

J: TRBJ1-2
V: TRBV12-3/TRBV12-4
size: few
D: -
CDR3: ASGSGSYGYT

J: TRBJ1-1
V: TRBV5-1
size: -
D: -
CDR3: ASSLDGRMNTEAF

J: TRBJ2-2
V: TRBV9
size: few
D: TRBD2
CDR3: ASSVGSSGGADTGELF

J: TRBJ2-3
V: TRBV27
size: -
D: TRBD2
CDR3: ASSTQSGGTTGTDTQY

J: TRBJ1-4
V: TRBV7-9
size: few
D: -
CDR3: ASSRGTQLNEKLF

J: TRBJ1-5
V: TRBV11-3
size: -
D: TRBD1
CDR3: ASSLEGTGDSNQPQH

J: TRBJ2-1
V: TRBV2
size: -
D: TRBD1
CDR3: ATETGGNYYNEQF

J: TRBJ1-6
V: TRBV6-5
size: -
D: TRBD1
CDR3: ASSYADRVYSPLH

J: TRBJ2-7
V: TRBV18
size: -
D: TRBD1
CDR3: ASSRDRDAYEQY

J: TRBJ2-7
V: TRBV7-9
size: many
D: TRBD2
CDR3: ASSRSGNSYEQY

J: TRBJ2-2
V: TRBV23-1
size: few
D: -
CDR3: ASSLTGTDNTGELF

J: TRBJ2-1
V: TRBV11-1
size: -
D: -
CDR3: ASSLTRLNEQF

J: TRBJ2-1
V: TRBV7-9
size: -
D: -
CDR3: ASSPITRRGQQF

J: TRBJ2-3
V: TRBV12-3/TRBV12-4
size: many
D: TRBD2
CDR3: ASSRATSGGTDTQY

J: TRBJ1-3
V: TRBV19
size: few
D: -
CDR3: ATRGFSGNTIY

J: TRBJ2-7
V: TRBV6-2/TRBV6-3
size: -
D: TRBD2
CDR3: ASSQHGLAAYEQY

J: TRBJ2-2
V: TRBV6-1
size: many
D: TRBD2
CDR3: ASSEVAGGPGTGELF

J: TRBJ1-2
V: TRBV6-6
size: few
D: TRBD1
CDR3: ASSLDRGTWGYT